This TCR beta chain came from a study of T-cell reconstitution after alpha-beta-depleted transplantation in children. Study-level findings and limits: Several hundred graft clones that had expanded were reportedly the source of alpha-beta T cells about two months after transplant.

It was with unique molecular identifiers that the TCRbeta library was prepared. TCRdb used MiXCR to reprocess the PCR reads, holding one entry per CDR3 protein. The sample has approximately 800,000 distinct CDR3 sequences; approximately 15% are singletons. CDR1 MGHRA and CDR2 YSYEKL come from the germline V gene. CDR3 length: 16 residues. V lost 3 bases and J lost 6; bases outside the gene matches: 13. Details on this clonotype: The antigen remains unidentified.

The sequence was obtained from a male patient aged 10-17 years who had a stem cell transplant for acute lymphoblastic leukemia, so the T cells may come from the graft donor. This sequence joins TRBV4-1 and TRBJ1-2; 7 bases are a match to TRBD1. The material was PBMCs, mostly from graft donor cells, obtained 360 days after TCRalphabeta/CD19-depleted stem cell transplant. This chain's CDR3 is CASSHQNFDREDGYTF. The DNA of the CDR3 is TGCGCCAGCAGCCATCAAAACTTCGACAGGGAGGATGGCTACACCTTC.